This T cell receptor beta chain was profiled in a study of CD8 T cells in ankylosing spondylitis. This clonotype has a count of ten or more. Its antigen remains unidentified. The germline V and J ends were trimmed by 3 bases and 6 bases, with 15 bases remaining between them. The CDR3 is 14 residues long. General observations from the study: Disease-linked clones reportedly showed significant enrichment in matched ankylosing spondylitis synovial fluid. Earlier literature documents some of the motif variants in reactive arthritis synovial fluid and blood. Fewer than ten highly homologous variants made up a TCR beta motif that seemed to typify ankylosing spondylitis blood.

TCR beta libraries were made by quantitative 5'-RACE with molecular barcodes. TCRdb ran MiXCR on the 5' RACE reads and lists one entry per CDR3 protein. The sample lists 200,000 to 250,000 distinct CDR3 sequences, 7% to 8% seen once, with about 14% in the top ten. J is TRBJ2-7 and V is TRBV12-3 or TRBV12-4, with D possibly TRBD2 on 6 matching bases. The sequence came from a male donor with ankylosing spondylitis. Material: blood, either unsorted or a sorted T cell fraction (not recorded which). CDR3 region: CASSLGTSSTEQYF. The CDR3 DNA sequence: TGTGCCAGCAGTTTGGGGACTTCCTCCACCGAGCAGTACTTC.